This T cell receptor (beta chain) was observed in a study of cytomegalovirus exposure and HLA in healthy donors. Overall study context: Findings of an earlier analysis included around 100 million unique TCR beta sequences from roughly 190 million T cells. Study results and caveats: Most of the TCR beta V segments (in an earlier analysis) were productive either about 87% or about 30% of the time. A later analysis reportedly found that, within productive TCRs, an Asian-associated ancestry cluster had fewer N-insertions than the mean observed across the approximately 600 donors.

The PCR ran on 60 Vbeta and 13 Jbeta primers. Profiling relied on immunoSEQ multiplex PCR, and the TCRdb table lists in-frame clones only, not all of them. The sample has approximately 100,000 clones; nearly 80% are singletons. Germline CDR1 and CDR2: SGHRS and YFSETQ. The V gene lost 0 bases and the J gene lost 1 base, with 7 bases spanning the gap. This CDR3 comprises 14 residues. This clone was counted a single time. Its antigen remains unknown. What was sequenced was PBMCs. The genes are TRBV5-1 and TRBJ2-5, with D uncertain. This receptor was identified in a man aged 55 to 70 in good health and CMV-seropositive. DNA for the CDR3: TGCGCCAGCAGCTTGGCACAGAGCCAAGAGACCCAGTACTTC. Protein: CASSLAQSQETQYF.